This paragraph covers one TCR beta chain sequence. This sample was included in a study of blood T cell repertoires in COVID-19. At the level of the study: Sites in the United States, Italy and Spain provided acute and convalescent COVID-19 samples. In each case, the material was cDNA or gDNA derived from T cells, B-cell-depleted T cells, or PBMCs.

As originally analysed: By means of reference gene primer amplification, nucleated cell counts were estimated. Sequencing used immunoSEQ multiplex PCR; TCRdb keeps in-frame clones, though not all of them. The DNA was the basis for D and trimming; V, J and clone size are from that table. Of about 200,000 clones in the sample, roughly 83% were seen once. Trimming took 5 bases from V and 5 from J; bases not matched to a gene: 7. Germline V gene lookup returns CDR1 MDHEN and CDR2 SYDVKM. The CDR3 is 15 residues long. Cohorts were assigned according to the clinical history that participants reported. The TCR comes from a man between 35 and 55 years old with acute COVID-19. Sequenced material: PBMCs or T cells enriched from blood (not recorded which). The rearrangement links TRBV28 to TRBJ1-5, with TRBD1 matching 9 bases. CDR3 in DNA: TGTGCCAGCAGTCCCGGACAGGGGCCTGATCAGCCCCAGCATTTT. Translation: CASSPGQGPDQPQHF.